This entry concerns a single T cell receptor beta chain. Original handling: Amplifying reference gene primers gave estimates of nucleated cell counts. TCRdb's copy holds only in-frame clones and misses some; the assay was immunoSEQ multiplex PCR. V, J and clone size reflect that table, while D and trimming were determined from the DNA. The data contain under 90,000 clones, roughly 80% of them singletons. This entry comes from a study of blood T cell repertoires in COVID-19. Study overall: Donors in the United States, Italy and Spain gave samples during acute or convalescent COVID-19. From T cells, B-cell-depleted T cells, or PBMCs came the material, which was cDNA or gDNA.

Sequences were obtained from peripheral blood. This sequence originates from a woman aged 80 or over with active or convalescent COVID-19.

The CDR3 nucleotides are TGTGCCAGCTCACTTTCGGAAGCGACTAGCGGGAGGGCCCAATCCCCGAGCTCCTACGAGCAGTACTTC. It codes for CASSLSEATSGRAQSPSSYEQYF. The gene calls are TRBV18 and TRBJ2-7; 14 bases are shared with TRBD2. The length of the CDR3 is 23 residues. The germline CDR1 and CDR2 sequences are KGHSH and LQKENI. The V and J ends lost 4 bases and 0 bases, in that order; junction bases with no gene match: 23.